The clone carrying this T cell receptor beta chain has ten or more counts. Its antigen remains unknown. The data are from a study of T cells in Graves' hyperthyroidism and ophthalmopathy. The CDR3 spans 13 residues. V was clipped by 8 bases and J by 2 bases, with 12 bases between them. Germline CDR1 reads SNHLY; CDR2 reads FYNNEI. General observations from the study: Ophthalmopathy could be told apart from stable hyperthyroidism with a 13 V-J model.

The TCR beta CDR3 regions underwent amplification using RNA transcripts as the source. Researchers ran a first-round RT-PCR on the TCR CDR3 using the HTBI primer set. TCRdb re-derived calls from the multiplex PCR reads in MiXCR, one entry per CDR3 protein. The sample consists of fewer than 450,000 distinct CDR3 sequences, about 18% of them appearing once. Patients were excluded because of uncontrolled infection, other autoimmune disease, pregnancy or lactation. Clinical symptoms, serum thyroxine, TRAb, thyroid ultrasound and orbital computed tomography informed diagnoses. Sequenced input: blood. This sequence joins TRBV2 and TRBJ1-2; a weak D match, TRBD1 (5 bases). The sequence was obtained from a woman between 25 and 40 years old with Graves' hyperthyroidism that later progressed to Graves' ophthalmopathy. CDR3 sequence reads: CASATAGNYGYTF. The CDR3 nucleotides are TGTGCCAGCGCTACAGCAGGGAACTATGGCTACACCTTC.